The next 8 T cell receptor beta chains were all read from a single sample in a study of T cells expressing NK-cell markers. From the 5' RACE reads, TCRdb lists one entry per CDR3 protein and no DNA. The listing contains about 190,000 distinct CDR3 sequences. Sequencing was carried out using blood T cells: a sorted CD56 or NKG2C T cell subset, CD4+ or CD8+ T cells, or bulk PBMC T cells (not recorded which). These receptor sequences come from a man between 18 and 69 years old in good health.

The chain combines TRBV11-1 with TRBJ2-1; TCRdb picks TRBD1, but there is no DNA to check that call. The length of the CDR3 is 19 residues. Germline V CDR1 and CDR2: SGHAT, FQDESV (reference sequence). The CDR3 reads CASSLFYGGLSSSYNEQFF.

CDR3 loop: CASSLSGLADTDTQYF. The V gene is TRBV7-2, the J gene TRBJ2-3; TCRdb returns TRBD2, unconfirmable since there is no DNA. The CDR3 runs 16 residues. CDR1 is SGHTA and CDR2 is FQGNSA in the germline V gene.

The chain employs TRBV12-3 or TRBV12-4 and TRBJ2-1; the TRBD2 assignment by TCRdb is unverifiable without DNA. CDR3 length equals 13 residues. The CDR3 loop is CASVPGLNNEQFF.

V gene TRBV2 combines with J gene TRBJ1-1; TCRdb outputs TRBD1, but without DNA this stays unchecked. From germline, CDR1 is SNHLY and CDR2 FYNNEI. The CDR3 length is 16 residues. The CDR3 protein is CASSEPTGDMNTEAFF.

V usage is TRBV13 and J usage is TRBJ2-3; the TRBD2 assignment by TCRdb is unverifiable without DNA. Germline V gives CDR1 PRHDT, CDR2 FYEKMQ (reference sequence). The CDR3 sequence is 19 residues long. CDR3 sequence: CASSSLQSGNQSSTDTQYF.

J is TRBJ2-7 and V is TRBV7-9; the TCRdb call, TRBD1, lacks DNA for checking. The CDR3 is 15 residues long. Germline lookup yields CDR1 SEHNR and CDR2 FQNEAQ (reference sequence). This chain's CDR3 is CASSPSGADWDEQYF.

V is TRBV3-1 and J is TRBJ2-7; TCRdb's D gene call, TRBD2, goes unchecked for lack of DNA. Germline-derived CDR1 and CDR2 are LGHDT and YNNKEL (reference sequence). The CDR3 covers 15 residues. The CDR3: CASSIGAGDLYEQYF.

The chain is built from TRBV6-6 and TRBJ2-7; the D call of TRBD1 rests on TCRdb alone, since no DNA is present to check it. Looked up from germline, CDR1 is MNHNY and CDR2 is SVGAGI (reference sequence). The CDR3 consists of 11 residues. The CDR3 reads CASGLGDEQYF.